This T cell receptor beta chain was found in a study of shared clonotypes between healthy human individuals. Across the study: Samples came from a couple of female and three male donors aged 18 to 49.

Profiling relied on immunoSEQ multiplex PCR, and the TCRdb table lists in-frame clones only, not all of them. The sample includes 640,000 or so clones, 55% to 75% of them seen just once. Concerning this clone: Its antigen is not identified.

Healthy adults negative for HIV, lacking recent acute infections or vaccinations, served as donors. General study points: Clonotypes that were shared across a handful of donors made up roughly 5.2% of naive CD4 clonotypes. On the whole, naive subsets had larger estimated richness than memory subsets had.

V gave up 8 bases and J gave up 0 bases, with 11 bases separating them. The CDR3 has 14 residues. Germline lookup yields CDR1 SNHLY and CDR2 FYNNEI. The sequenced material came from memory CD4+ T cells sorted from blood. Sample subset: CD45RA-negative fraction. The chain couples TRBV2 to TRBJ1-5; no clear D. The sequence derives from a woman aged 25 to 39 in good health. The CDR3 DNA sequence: TGTGCCAGCGGTTTCAGATATAGCAATCAGCCCCAGCATTTT. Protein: CASGFRYSNQPQHF. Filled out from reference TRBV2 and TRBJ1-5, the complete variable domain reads EPEVTQTPSHQVTQMGQEVILRCVPISNHLYFYWYRQILGQKVEFLVSFYNNEISEKSEIFDDQFSVERPDGSNFTLKIRSTKLEDSAMYFCASGFRYSNQPQHFGDGTRLSIL.